The TCR beta chain under discussion was sequenced for a study of shared clonotypes between healthy human individuals. Sequencing was performed with immunoSEQ multiplex PCR; in TCRdb, only in-frame clones are kept and a portion is missing. The data show roughly 1,500,000 clones, 95% to 99% seen once. This CDR3 has 15 amino acids. CDR1 and CDR2 from the germline V gene are SNHLY and FYNNEI. The ends were cut back, 6 bases at V and 5 bases at J, with 18 bases in the middle. The TCR originated in a man aged 25 to 40 in good health. Sequenced input: naive CD4+ T cells sorted from blood. The subset: CD45RA+ positively selected. The chain links TRBV2 to TRBJ2-3, with D possibly TRBD1 on 6 matching bases. CDR3 residues: CASRTPWTVRDTQYF. CDR3 DNA: TGTGCCAGCAGGACACCGTGGACAGTTAGAGATACGCAGTATTTT.